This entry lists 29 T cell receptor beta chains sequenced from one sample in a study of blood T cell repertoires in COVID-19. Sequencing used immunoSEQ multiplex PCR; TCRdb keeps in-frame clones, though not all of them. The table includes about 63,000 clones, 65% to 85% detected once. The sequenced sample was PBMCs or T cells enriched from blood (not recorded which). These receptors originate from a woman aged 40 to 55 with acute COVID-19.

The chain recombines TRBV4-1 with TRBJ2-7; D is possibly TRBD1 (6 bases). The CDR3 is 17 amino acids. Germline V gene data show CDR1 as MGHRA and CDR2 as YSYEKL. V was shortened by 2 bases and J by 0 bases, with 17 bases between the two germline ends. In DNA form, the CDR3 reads TGCGCCAGCAGCCAACCCCTTTCCTCCAGGGGCTCCTACGAGCAGTACTTC. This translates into CASSQPLSSRGSYEQYF.

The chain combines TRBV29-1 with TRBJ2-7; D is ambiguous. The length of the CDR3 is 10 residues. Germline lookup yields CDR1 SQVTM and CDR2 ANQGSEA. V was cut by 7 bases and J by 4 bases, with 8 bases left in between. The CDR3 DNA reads TGCAGCGCCTTTTTTTACGAGCAGTACTTC. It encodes CSAFFYEQYF.

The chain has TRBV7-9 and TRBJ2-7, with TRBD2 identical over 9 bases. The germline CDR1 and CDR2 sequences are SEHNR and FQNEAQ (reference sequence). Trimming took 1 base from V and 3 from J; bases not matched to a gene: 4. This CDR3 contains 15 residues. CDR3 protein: CASSLVLAGSYEQYF. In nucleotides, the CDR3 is TGTGCCAGCAGCTTAGTCCTAGCGGGAAGCTACGAGCAGTACTTC.

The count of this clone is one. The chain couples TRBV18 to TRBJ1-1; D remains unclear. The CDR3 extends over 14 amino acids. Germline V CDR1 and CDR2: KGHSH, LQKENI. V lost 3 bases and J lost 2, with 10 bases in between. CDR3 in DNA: TGTGCCAGCTCACCGCCCTTAGCAAACACTGAAGCTTTCTTT. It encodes CASSPPLANTEAFF.

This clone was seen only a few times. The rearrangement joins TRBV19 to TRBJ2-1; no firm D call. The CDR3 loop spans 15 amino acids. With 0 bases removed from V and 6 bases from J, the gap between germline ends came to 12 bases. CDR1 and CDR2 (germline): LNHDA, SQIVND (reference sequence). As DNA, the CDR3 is TGTGCCAGTAGTATAGATCGTTCTTTTCTCAATGAGCAGTTCTTC. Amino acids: CASSIDRSFLNEQFF. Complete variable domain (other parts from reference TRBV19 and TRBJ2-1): DGGITQSPKYLFRKEGQNVTLSCEQNLNHDAMYWYRQDPGQGLRLIYYSQIVNDFQKGDIAEGYSVSREKKESFPLTVTSAQKNPTAFYLCASSIDRSFLNEQFFGPGTRLTVL.

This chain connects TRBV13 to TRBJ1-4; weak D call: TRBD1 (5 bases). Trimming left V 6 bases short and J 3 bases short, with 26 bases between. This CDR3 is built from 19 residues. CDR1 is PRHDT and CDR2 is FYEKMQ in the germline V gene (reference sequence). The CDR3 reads CASSQSSPGLGMANEKLFF. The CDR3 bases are TGTGCCAGCAGTCAAAGCTCCCCGGGACTCGGAATGGCTAATGAAAAACTGTTTTTT.

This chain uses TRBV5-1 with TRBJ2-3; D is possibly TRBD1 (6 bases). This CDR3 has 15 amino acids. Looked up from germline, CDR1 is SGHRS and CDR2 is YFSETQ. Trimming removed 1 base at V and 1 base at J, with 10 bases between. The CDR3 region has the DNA TGCGCCAGCAGCTTGAGGGGGATGGGCACAGATACGCAGTATTTT. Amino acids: CASSLRGMGTDTQYF.

The CDR3 reads CASSSEEDRSFVTNEKLFF. CDR3 coding DNA: TGTGCCAGCAGCTCGGAAGAGGACAGATCCTTTGTAACTAATGAAAAACTGTTTTTT. The gene calls are TRBV7-8 and TRBJ1-4; a weak D match, TRBD1 (6 bases). V was shortened by 4 bases and J by 1 base, with 22 bases between the two germline ends. Germline V gives CDR1 SGHVS, CDR2 FQNEAQ. This CDR3 has 19 residues.

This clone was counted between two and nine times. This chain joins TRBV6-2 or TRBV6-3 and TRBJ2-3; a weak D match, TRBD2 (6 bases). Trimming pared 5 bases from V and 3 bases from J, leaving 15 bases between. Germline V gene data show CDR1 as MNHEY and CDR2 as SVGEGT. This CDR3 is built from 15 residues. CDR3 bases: TGTGCCAGCAGTCTCGACACTAGCCGAACAGATACGCAGTATTTT. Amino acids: CASSLDTSRTDTQYF.

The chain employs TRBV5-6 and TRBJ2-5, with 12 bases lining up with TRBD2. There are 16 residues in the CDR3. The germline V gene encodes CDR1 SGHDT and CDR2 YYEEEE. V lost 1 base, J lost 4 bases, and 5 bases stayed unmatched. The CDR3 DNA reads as TGTGCCAGCAGCTTGACGACTAGCGGGGGCCCAGAGACCCAGTACTTC. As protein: CASSLTTSGGPETQYF. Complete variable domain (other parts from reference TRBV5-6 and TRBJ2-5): DAGVTQSPTHLIKTRGQQVTLRCSPKSGHDTVSWYQQALGQGPQFIFQYYEEEERQRGNFPDRFSGHQFPNYSSELNVNALLLGDSALYLCASSLTTSGGPETQYFGPGTRLLVL.

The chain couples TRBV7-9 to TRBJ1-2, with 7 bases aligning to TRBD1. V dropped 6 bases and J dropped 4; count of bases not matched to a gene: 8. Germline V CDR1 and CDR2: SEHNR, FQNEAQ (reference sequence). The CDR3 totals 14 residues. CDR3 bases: TGTGCCAGCAGTTGGGACAGCGATTCCTATGGCTACACCTTC. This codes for CASSWDSDSYGYTF.

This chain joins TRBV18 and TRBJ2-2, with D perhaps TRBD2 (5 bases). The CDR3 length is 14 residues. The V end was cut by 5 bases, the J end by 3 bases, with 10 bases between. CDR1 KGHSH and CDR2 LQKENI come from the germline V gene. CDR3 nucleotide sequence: TGTGCCAGCTCAACTAGTGGGGACACCGGGGAGCTGTTTTTT. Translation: CASSTSGDTGELFF. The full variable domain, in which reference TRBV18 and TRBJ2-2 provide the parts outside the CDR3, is NAGVMQNPRHLVRRRGQEARLRCSPMKGHSHVYWYRQLPEEGLKFMVYLQKENIIDESGMPKERFSAEFPKEGPSILRIQQVVRGDSAAYFCASSTSGDTGELFFGEGSRLTVL.

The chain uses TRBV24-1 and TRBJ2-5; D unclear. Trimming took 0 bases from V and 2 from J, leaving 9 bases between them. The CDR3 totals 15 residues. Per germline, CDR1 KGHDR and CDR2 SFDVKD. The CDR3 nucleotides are TGTGCCACCAGTGATTTGGGGCTGGGTCAAGAGACCCAGTACTTC. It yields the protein CATSDLGLGQETQYF.

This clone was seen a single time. The CDR3 sequence: CATSERDRQETQYF. The CDR3 region has the DNA TGTGCCACCAGTGAGCGGGACAGACAAGAGACCCAGTACTTC. This rearrangement joins TRBV24-1 to TRBJ2-5; D might be TRBD1 (7 bases). The CDR3 is made up of 14 amino acids. Germline assignment: CDR1 KGHDR and CDR2 SFDVKD. Trimming left V 4 bases short and J 2 bases short, with 10 bases between.

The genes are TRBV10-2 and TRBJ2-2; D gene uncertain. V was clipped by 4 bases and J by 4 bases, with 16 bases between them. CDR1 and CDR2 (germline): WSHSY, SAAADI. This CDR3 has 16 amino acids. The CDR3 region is CASSVVRSFSTGELFF. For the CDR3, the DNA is TGCGCCAGCAGTGTAGTTAGGAGTTTTAGCACCGGGGAGCTGTTTTTT.

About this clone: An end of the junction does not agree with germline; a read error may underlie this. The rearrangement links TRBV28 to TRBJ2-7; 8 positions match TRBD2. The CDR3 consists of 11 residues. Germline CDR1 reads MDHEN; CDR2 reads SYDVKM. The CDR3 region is CASSSPAGEDF. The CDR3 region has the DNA TGTGCCAGCAGTTCCCCAGCGGGAGAAGACTTC.

This CDR3 reads CASSVGLYNEQFF. As DNA, the CDR3 is TGCGCCAGCAGCGTGGGACTGTACAATGAGCAGTTCTTC. The rearrangement joins TRBV5-1 to TRBJ2-1; a possible D gene is TRBD2 (6 bases). Germline CDR1 is SGHRS and CDR2 is YFSETQ. The CDR3 runs to 13 residues. Trimming stripped 4 bases from V and 4 bases from J, with 9 bases between. The full variable domain, in which reference TRBV5-1 and TRBJ2-1 provide the parts outside the CDR3, is KAGVTQTPRYLIKTRGQQVTLSCSPISGHRSVSWYQQTPGQGLQFLFEYFSETQRNKGNFPGRFSGRQFSNSRSEMNVSTLELGDSALYLCASSVGLYNEQFFGPGTRLTVL.

CDR3 protein: CASRIDRGSGPQHF. In DNA, the CDR3 is TGTGCCAGCAGGATTGACAGGGGGAGTGGGCCCCAGCATTTT. J is TRBJ1-5 and V is TRBV27, with 9 positions matching TRBD1. The germline CDR1 and CDR2 sequences are MNHEY and SMNVEV (reference sequence). The CDR3 loop spans 14 amino acids. After removal of 6 bases from V and 9 bases from J, the junction contained 9 bases not matched to a gene.

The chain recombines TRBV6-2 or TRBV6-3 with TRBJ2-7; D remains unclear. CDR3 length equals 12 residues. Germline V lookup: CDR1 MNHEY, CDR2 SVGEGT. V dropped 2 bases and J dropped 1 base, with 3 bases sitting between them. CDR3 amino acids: CASSYASYEQYF. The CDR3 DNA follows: TGTGCCAGCAGTTACGCGTCCTACGAGCAGTACTTC.

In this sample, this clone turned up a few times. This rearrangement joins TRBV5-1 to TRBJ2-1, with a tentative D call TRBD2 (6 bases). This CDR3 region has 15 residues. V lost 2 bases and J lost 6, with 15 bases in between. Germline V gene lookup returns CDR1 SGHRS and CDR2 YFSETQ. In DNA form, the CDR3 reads TGCGCCAGCAGCTTCGAGGGGACTGAAGTCAATGAGCAGTTCTTC. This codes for CASSFEGTEVNEQFF.

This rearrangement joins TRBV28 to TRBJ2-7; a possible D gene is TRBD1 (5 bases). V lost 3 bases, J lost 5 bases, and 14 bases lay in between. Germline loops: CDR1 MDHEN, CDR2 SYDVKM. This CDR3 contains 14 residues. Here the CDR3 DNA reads TGTGCCAGCAGTTTTCTCCCAGGGATCCACGAGCAGTACTTC. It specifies CASSFLPGIHEQYF.

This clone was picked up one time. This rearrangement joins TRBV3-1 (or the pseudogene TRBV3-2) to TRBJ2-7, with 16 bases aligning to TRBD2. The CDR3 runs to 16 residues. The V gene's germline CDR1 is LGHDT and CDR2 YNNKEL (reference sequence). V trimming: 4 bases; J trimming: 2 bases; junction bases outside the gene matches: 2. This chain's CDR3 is CASSPGTSGGAYEQYV. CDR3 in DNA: TGTGCCAGCAGCCCCGGGACTAGCGGGGGGGCCTACGAGCAGTACGTC.

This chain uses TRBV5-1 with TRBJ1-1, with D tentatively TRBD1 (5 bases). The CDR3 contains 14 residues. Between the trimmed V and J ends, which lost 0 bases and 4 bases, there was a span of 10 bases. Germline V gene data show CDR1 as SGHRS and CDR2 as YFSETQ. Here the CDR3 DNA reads TGCGCCAGCAGCTTGGCGGGACTCGGCACTGAAGCTTTCTTT. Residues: CASSLAGLGTEAFF.

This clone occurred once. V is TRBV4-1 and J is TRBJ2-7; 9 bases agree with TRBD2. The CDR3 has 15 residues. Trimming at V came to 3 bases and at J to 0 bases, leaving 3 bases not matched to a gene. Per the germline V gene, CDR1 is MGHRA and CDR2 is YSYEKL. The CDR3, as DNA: TGCGCCAGCAGCCACCCGACTAGCGGCTCCTACGAGCAGTACTTC. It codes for CASSHPTSGSYEQYF.

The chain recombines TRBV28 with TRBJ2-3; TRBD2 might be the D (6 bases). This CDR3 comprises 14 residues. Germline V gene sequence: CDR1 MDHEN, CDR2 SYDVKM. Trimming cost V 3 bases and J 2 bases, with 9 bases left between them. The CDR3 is CASSLEGITDTQYF. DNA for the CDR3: TGTGCCAGCAGTTTGGAGGGGATCACAGATACGCAGTATTTT.

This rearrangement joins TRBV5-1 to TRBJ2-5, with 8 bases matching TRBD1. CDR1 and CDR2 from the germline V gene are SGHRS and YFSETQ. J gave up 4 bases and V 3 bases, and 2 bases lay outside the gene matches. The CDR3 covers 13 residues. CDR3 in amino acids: CASSSGTGETQYF. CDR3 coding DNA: TGCGCCAGCAGCTCGGGGACAGGAGAGACCCAGTACTTC.

The CDR3 DNA reads TGTGCCAGCTCCCGGGAGGCAGAAAAACTGTTTTTT. It translates to CASSREAEKLFF. The rearrangement links TRBV18 to TRBJ1-4; D not certain. The CDR3 contains 12 residues. Germline V CDR1 and CDR2: KGHSH, LQKENI. Trimming took 6 bases from V and 8 from J, leaving 10 bases between them.

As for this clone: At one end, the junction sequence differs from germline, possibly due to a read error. CDR3 nucleotides: TGCGCCAGCAGCTTGGTTCAGGGGGATGACAAACTGTTTTTT. Encoded protein: CASSLVQGDDKLFF. This chain joins TRBV5-1 and TRBJ1-4; 7 nucleotides line up with TRBD1. This CDR3 has 14 residues. Germline CDR1 and CDR2: SGHRS and YFSETQ.

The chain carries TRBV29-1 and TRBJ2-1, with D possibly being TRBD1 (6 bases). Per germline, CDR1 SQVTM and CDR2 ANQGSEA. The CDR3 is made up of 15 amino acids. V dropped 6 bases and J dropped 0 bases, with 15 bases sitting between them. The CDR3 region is CSVSGVPSSYNEQFF. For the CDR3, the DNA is TGCAGCGTATCAGGGGTACCGAGCTCCTACAATGAGCAGTTCTTC.